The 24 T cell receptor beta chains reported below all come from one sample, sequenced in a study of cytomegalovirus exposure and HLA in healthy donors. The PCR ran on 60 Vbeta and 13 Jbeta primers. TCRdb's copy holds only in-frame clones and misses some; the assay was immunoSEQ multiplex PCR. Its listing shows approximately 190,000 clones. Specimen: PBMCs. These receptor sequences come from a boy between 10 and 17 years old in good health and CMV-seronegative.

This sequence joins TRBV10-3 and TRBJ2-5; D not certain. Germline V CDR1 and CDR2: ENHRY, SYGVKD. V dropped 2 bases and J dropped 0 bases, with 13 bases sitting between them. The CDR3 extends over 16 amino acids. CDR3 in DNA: TGTGCCATCAGTGAGGGCCTAGTAGTACACCAAGAGACCCAGTACTTC. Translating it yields CAISEGLVVHQETQYF.

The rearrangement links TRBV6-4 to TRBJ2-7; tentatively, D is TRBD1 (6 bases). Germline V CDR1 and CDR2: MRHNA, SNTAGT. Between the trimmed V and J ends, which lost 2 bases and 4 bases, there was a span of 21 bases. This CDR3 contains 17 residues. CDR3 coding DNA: TGTGCCAGCAGTGACCCTTGGAACGGACAGACACTTTACGAGCAGTACTTC. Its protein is CASSDPWNGQTLYEQYF.

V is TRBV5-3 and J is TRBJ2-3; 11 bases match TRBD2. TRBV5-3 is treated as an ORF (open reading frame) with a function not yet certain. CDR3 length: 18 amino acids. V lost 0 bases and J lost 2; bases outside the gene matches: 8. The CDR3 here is CARSLGRGTSGLTDTQYF. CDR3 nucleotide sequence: TGTGCCAGAAGCTTGGGCAGAGGGACTAGCGGACTCACAGATACGCAGTATTTT.

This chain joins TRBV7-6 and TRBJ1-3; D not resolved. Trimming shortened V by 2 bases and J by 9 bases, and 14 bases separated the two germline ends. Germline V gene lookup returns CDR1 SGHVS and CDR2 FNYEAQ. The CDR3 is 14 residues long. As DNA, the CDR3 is TGTGCCAGCAGCTTATCCGGGAGTAGGGCCACCATATATTTT. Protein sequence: CASSLSGSRATIYF.

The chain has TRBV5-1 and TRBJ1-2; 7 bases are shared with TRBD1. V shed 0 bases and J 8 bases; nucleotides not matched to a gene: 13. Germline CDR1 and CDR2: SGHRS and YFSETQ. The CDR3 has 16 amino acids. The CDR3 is CASSLAGGQVDRGYTF. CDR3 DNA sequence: TGCGCCAGCAGCTTGGCCGGAGGACAGGTGGACCGCGGCTACACCTTC. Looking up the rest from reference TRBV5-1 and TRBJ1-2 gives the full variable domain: KAGVTQTPRYLIKTRGQQVTLSCSPISGHRSVSWYQQTPGQGLQFLFEYFSETQRNKGNFPGRFSGRQFSNSRSEMNVSTLELGDSALYLCASSLAGGQVDRGYTFGSGTRLTVV.

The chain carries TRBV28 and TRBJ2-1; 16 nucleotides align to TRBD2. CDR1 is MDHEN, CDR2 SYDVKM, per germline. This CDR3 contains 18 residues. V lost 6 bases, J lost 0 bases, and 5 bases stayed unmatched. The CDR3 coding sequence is TGTGCCAGCAGGCCGGGACTAGCGGGGGGGAGCTCCTACAATGAGCAGTTCTTC. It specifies CASRPGLAGGSSYNEQFF.

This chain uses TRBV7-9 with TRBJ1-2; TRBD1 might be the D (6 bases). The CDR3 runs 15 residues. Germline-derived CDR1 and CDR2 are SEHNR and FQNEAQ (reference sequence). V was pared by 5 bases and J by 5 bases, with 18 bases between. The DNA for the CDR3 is TGTGCCAGCAGCCCAACTCTCCGGGACACTTATGGCTACACCTTC. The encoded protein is CASSPTLRDTYGYTF.

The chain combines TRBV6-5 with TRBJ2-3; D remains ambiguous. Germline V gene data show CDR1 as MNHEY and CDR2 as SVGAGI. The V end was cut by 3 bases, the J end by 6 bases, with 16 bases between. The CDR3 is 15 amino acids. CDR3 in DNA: TGTGCCAGCAGTTATTCCTCCGTGGCGGCGGATACGCAGTATTTT. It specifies CASSYSSVAADTQYF.

CDR3 sequence reads: CAISDRDSGNTIYF. The DNA for the CDR3 is TGTGCCATCAGTGACAGGGACTCTGGAAACACCATATATTTT. The chain recombines TRBV10-3 with TRBJ1-3; possibly TRBD1 for D (5 bases). Germline CDR1 is ENHRY and CDR2 is SYGVKD. The CDR3 is 14 amino acids. V lost 3 bases and J 0 bases, leaving 6 bases between the germline ends.

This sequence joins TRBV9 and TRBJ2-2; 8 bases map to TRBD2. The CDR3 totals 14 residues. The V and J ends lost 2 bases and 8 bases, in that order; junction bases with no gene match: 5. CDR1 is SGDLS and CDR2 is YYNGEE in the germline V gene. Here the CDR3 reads CASSVWASGGELFF. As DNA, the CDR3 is TGTGCCAGCAGCGTTTGGGCTAGCGGGGGGGAGCTGTTTTTT.

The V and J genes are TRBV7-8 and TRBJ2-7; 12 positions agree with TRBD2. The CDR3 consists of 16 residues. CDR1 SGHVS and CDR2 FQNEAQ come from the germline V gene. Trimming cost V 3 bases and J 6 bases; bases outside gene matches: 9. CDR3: CASSLTSGGAFFEQYF. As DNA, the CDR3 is TGTGCCAGCAGCTTGACTAGCGGGGGAGCCTTTTTCGAGCAGTACTTC.

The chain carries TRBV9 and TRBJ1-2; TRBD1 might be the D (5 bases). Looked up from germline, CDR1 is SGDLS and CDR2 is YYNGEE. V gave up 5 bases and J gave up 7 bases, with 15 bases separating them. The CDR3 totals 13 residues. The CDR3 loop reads CASSRGTGGGYTF. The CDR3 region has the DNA TGTGCCAGCAGTCGTGGGACGGGGGGTGGCTACACCTTC. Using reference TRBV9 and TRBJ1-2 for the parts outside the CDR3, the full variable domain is DSGVTQTPKHLITATGQRVTLRCSPRSGDLSVYWYQQSLDQGLQFLIQYYNGEERAKGNILERFSAQQFPDLHSELNLSSLELGDSALYFCASSRGTGGGYTFGSGTRLTVV.

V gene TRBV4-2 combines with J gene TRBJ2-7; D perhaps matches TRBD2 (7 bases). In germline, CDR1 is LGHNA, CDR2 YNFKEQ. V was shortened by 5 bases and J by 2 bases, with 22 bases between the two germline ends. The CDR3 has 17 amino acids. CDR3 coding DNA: TGTGCCAGCAGCTCCTCCCTCGGGACGGGGGGCCCCTACGAGCAGTACTTC. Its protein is CASSSSLGTGGPYEQYF.

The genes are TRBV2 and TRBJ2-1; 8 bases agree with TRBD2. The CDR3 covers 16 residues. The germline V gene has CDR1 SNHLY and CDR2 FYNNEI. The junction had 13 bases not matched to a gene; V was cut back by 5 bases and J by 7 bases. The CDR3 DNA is TGTGCCAGCAGTCTTTTAAGGAGCGGGGGCCAGAATGAGCAGTTCTTC. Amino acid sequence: CASSLLRSGGQNEQFF.

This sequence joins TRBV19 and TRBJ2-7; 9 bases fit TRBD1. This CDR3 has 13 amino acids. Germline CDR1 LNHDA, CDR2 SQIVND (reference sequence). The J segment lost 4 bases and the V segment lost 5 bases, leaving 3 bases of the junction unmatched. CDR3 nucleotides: TGTGCCAGTAGTTCCGACAGGGGGTACGAGCAGTACTTC. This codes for CASSSDRGYEQYF.

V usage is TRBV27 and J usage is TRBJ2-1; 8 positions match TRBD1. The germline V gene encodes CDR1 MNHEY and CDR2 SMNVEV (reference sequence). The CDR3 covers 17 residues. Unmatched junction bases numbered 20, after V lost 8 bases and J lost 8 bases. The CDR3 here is CASPDRTGPHIPDEQFF. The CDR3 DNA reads TGTGCCAGCCCTGACCGGACAGGGCCGCACATCCCCGATGAGCAGTTCTTC.

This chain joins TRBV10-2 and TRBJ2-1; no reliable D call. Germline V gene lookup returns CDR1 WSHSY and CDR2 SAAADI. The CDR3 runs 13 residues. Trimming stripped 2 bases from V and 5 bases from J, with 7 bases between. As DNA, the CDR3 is TGCGCCAGCAGTGAGGACATAAACAATGAGCAGTTCTTC. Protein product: CASSEDINNEQFF.

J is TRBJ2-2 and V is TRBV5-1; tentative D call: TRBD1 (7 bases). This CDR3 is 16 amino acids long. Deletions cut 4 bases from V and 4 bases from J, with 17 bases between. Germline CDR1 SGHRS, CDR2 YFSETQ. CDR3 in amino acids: CASSPEAGQLTGELFF. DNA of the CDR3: TGCGCCAGCAGCCCCGAGGCGGGACAGCTCACCGGGGAGCTGTTTTTT.

The CDR3 here is CASSLRLGDSEAFF. The DNA for the CDR3 is TGTGCCAGCAGCTTAAGGTTGGGGGACAGTGAAGCTTTCTTT. The chain links TRBV11-2 to TRBJ1-1, with 7 bases matching TRBD1. This CDR3 has 14 amino acids. The trim removed 2 bases at V and 7 bases at J, leaving 7 bases unmatched. Germline-derived CDR1 and CDR2 are SGHAT and FQNNGV.

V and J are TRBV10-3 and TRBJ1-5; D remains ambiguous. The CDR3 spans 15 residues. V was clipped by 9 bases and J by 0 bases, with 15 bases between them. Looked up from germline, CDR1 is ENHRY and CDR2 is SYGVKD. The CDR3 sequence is CAIGEGVNSNQPQHF. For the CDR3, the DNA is TGTGCCATTGGGGAGGGTGTTAATAGCAATCAGCCCCAGCATTTT.

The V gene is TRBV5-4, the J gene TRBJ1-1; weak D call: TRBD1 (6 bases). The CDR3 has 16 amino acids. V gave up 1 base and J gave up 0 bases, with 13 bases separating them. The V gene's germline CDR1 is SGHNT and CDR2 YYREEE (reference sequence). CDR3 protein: CASSLQGRPLNTEAFF. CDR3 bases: TGTGCCAGCAGCTTGCAGGGGCGGCCGTTGAACACTGAAGCTTTCTTT.

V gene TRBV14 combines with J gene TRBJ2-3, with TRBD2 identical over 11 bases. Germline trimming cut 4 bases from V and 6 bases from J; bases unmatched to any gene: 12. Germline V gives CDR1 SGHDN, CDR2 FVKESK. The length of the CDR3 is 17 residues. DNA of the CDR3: TGTGCCAGCAGCCCCCAGAGTCTAGCGGGGGGCGTGGATACGCAGTATTTT. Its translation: CASSPQSLAGGVDTQYF.

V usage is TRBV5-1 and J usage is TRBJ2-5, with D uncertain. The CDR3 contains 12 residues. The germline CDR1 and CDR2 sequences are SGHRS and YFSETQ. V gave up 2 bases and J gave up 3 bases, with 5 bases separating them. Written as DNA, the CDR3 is TGCGCCAGCAGCTTCGACAAAGAGACCCAGTACTTC. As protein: CASSFDKETQYF.

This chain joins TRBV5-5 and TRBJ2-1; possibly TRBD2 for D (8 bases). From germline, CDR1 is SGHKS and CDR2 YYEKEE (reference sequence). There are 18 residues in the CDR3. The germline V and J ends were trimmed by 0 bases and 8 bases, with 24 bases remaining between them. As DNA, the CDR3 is TGTGCCAGCAGCTTGGTGGTAGGGGGCTTGGGACTAGGCGATGAGCAGTTCTTC. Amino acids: CASSLVVGGLGLGDEQFF. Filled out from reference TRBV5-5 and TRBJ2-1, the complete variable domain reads DAGVTQSPTHLIKTRGQQVTLRCSPISGHKSVSWYQQVLGQGPQFIFQYYEKEERGRGNFPDRFSARQFPNYSSELNVNALLLGDSALYLCASSLVVGGLGLGDEQFFGPGTRLTVL.